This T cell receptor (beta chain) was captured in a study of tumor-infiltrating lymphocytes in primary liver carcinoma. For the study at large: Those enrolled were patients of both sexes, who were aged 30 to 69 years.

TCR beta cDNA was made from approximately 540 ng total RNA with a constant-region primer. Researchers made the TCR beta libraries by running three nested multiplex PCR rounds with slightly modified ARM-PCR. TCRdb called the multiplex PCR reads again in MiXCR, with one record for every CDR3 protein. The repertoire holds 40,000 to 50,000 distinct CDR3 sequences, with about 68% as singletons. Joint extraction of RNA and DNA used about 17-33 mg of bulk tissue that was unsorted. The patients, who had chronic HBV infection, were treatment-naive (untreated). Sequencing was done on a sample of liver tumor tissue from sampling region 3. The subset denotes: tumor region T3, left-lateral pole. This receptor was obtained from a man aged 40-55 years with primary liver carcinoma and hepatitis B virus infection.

The CDR3 DNA follows: TGTGCCAGCAGCATGACAGGGGTTTACAATTATCAGTTCTTC. Translating gives CASSMTGVYNYQFF. V is TRBV11-2 and J is TRBJ2-1; 8 nucleotides align to TRBD1. Germline trimming cut 5 bases from V and 13 bases from J; bases unmatched to any gene: 13. The CDR3 covers 14 residues. Germline CDR1 reads SGHAT; CDR2 reads FQNNGV.